This T cell receptor beta chain is drawn from a study of T cells after yellow fever vaccination. Study in general: Any fraction with a low cell number was prepared using SMART-Seq v4 Ultra Low Input.

Study conclusions and caveats: The appearance of a small share of clonotypes in both CD4 and CD8 compartments was observed.

This CDR3 is 17 amino acids long. The V and J ends lost 5 bases and 0 bases respectively, with 21 bases between them. Germline loops: CDR1 GTSNPN, CDR2 SVGIG (reference sequence). TCRdb recomputed calls from the 5' RACE reads with MiXCR, one row per CDR3 protein. The data contain some 290,000 distinct CDR3 sequences, approximately 11% of them singletons. This clonotype was detected only a few times. The target antigen is unknown. The specimen comprised CD4+ T cells sorted from PBMCs, sampled 45 days after the yellow fever booster vaccination. This TCR came from a man between 18 and 29 years old who received the YFV17D yellow fever vaccine. This chain connects TRBV30 to TRBJ2-3; perhaps TRBD2 as D (7 bases). The CDR3 reads CAWSRGALSLSTDTQYF. The DNA of the CDR3 is TGTGCCTGGTCTCGGGGGGCCCTTTCATTGAGCACAGATACGCAGTATTTT. The whole variable domain, filled in from reference TRBV30 and TRBJ2-3, reads SQTIHQWPATLVQPVGSPLSLECTVEGTSNPNLYWYRQAAGRGLQLLFYSVGIGQISSEVPQNLSASRPQDRQFILSSKKLLLSDSGFYLCAWSRGALSLSTDTQYFGPGTRLTVL.